This entry concerns a single TCR beta chain. Its antigen remains unidentified. This specimen comes from a study of T cell responses to AZD1222 COVID-19 vaccine. General observations from the study: Following two doses of AZD1222, Spike-specific TCR breadth and depth rose. All repertoire sampling was performed exclusively after the peak T cell response. Spike-wide coverage was observed for vaccine-associated CD4 TCRs, with dominant responses at 160-218 and 743-854. Seropositivity was recorded at baseline in only a handful of AZD1222 recipients.

The CDR3 covers 14 residues. V lost 5 bases, J lost 3 bases, and 11 bases lay in between. Germline V gene lookup returns CDR1 MDHEN and CDR2 SYDVKM. Profiled with immunoSEQ multiplex PCR; TCRdb holds only in-frame clones, not every one. The data contain 90,000 to 100,000 clones, 88% of them seen just once; the ten biggest clones take up 15% to 20%. Sequences were derived from peripheral blood, sampled 28 days after the second AZD1222 dose. This sequence originates from an adult who received the AZD1222 COVID-19 vaccine. The genes are TRBV28 and TRBJ1-5, with a weak D call TRBD1 (6 bases). The CDR3 DNA sequence: TGTGCCAGCAGTCCCGGACAGCACAATCAGCCCCAGCATTTT. It translates to CASSPGQHNQPQHF.